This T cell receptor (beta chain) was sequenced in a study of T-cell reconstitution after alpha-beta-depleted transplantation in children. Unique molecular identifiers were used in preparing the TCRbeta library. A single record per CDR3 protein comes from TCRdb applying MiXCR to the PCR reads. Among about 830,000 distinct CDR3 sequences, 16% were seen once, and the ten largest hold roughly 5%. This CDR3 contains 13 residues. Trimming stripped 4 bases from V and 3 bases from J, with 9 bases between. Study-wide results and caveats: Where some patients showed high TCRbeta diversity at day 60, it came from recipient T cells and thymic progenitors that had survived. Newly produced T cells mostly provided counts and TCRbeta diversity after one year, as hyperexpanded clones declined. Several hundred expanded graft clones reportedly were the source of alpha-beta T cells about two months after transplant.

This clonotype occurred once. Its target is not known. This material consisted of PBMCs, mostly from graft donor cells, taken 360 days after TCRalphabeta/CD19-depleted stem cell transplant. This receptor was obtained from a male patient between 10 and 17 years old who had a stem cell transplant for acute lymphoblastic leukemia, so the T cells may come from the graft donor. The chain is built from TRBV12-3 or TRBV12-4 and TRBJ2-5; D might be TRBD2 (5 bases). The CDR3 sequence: CASSSTRKETQYF. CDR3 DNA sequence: TGTGCCAGCAGTTCAACTAGGAAAGAGACCCAGTACTTC.